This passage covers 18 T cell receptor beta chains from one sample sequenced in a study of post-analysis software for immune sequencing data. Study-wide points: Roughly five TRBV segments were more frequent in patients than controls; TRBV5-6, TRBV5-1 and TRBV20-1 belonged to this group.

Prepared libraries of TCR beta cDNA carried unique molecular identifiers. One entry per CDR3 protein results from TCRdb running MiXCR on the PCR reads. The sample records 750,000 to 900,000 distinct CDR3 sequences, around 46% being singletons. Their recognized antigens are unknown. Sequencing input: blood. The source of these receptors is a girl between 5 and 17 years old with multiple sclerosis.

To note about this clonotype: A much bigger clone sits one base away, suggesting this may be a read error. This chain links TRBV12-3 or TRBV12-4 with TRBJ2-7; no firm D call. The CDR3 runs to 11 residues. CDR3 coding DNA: TGTGCCAGCAGGTTAGTTAACGAGCAGTACTTC. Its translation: CASRLVNEQYF.

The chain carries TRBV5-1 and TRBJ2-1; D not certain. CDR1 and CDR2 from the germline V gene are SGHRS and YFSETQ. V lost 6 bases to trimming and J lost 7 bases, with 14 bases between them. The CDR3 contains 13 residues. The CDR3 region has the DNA TGCGCCAGCACCCCTAGTAACTGGAATGAGCAGTTCTTC. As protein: CASTPSNWNEQFF.

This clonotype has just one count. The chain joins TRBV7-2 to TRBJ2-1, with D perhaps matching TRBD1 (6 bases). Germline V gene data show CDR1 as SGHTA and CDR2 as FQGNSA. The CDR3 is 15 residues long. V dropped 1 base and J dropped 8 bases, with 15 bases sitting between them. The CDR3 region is CASSLEAGVAYEQFF. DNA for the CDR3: TGTGCCAGCAGCTTAGAGGCAGGGGTGGCGTATGAGCAGTTCTTC.

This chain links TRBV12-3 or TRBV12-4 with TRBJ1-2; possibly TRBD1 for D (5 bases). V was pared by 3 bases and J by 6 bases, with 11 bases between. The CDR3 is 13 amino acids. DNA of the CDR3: TGTGCCAGCAGTTTTGGGGGTCGCGATGGCTACACCTTC. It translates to CASSFGGRDGYTF.

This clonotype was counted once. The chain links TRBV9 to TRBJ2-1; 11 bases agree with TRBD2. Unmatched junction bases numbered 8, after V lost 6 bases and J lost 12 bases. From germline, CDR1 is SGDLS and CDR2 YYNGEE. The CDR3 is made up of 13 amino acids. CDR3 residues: CASTGLAGGWQFF. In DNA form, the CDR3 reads TGTGCCAGCACCGGACTAGCGGGCGGGTGGCAGTTCTTC.

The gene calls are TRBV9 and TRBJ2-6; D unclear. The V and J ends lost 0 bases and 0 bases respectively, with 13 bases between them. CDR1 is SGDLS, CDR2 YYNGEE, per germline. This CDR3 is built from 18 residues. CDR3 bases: TGTGCCAGCAGCGTAGGTGGTCGCACCAACTCTGGGGCCAACGTCCTGACTTTC. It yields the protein CASSVGGRTNSGANVLTF.

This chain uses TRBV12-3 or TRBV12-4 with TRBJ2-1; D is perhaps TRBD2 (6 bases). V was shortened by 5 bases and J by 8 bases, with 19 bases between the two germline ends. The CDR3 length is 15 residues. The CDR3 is CASSPVGTAFDEQFF. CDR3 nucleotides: TGTGCCAGCAGTCCAGTAGGGACTGCCTTCGATGAGCAGTTCTTC.

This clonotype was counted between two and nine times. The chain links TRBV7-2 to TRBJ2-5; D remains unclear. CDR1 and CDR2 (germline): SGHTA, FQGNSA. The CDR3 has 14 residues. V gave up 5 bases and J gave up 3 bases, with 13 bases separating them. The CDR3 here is CASSLRPGKETQYF. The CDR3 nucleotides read TGTGCCAGCAGCCTGAGGCCTGGGAAAGAGACCCAGTACTTC.

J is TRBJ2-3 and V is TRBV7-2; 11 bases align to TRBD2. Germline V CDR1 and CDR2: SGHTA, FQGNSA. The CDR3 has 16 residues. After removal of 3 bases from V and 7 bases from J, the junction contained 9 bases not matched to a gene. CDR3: CASSFGSPSGGYTQYF. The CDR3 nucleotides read TGTGCCAGCAGCTTCGGAAGCCCTAGCGGGGGGTATACGCAGTATTTT. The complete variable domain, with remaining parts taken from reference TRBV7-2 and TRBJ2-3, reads GAGVSQSPSNKVTEKGKDVELRCDPISGHTALYWYRQSLGQGLEFLIYFQGNSAPDKSGLPSDRFSAERTGGSVSTLTIQRTQQEDSAVYLCASSFGSPSGGYTQYFGPGTRLTVL.

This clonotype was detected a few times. Here the CDR3 DNA reads TGCAGTGCTAGTTCCGCGGGGGTTTACTCAGAGACCCAGTACTTC. Its translation: CSASSAGVYSETQYF. The gene calls are TRBV20-1 and TRBJ2-5, with TRBD2 identical over 7 bases. The V gene's germline CDR1 is DFQATT and CDR2 SNEGSKA (reference sequence). The V and J ends lost 3 bases and 4 bases, in that order; junction bases with no gene match: 11. This CDR3 is 15 amino acids long.

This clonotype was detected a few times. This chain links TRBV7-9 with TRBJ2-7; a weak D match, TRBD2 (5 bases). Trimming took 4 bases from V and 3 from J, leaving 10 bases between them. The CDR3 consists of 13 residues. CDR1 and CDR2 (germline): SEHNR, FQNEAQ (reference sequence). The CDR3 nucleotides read TGTGCCAGCAGCTCGGACTTACACTACGAGCAGTACTTC. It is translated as CASSSDLHYEQYF.

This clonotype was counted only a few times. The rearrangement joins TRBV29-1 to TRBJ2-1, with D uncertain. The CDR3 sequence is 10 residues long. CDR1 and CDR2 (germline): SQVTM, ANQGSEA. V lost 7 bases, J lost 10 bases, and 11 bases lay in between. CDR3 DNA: TGCAGCGCCGGGCCCCGAGAGCAGTTCTTC. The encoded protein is CSAGPREQFF.

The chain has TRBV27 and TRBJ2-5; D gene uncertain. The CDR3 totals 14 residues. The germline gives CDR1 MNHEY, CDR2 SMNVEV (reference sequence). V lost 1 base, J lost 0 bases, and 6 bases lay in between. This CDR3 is CASSLWANQETQYF. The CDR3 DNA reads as TGTGCCAGCAGTTTATGGGCAAACCAAGAGACCCAGTACTTC.

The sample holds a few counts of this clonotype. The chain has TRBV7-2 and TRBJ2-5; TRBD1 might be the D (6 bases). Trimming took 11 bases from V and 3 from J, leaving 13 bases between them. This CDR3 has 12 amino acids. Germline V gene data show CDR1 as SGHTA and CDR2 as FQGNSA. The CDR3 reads CAGKSGEETQYF. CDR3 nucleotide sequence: TGTGCCGGCAAGTCAGGGGAAGAGACCCAGTACTTC.

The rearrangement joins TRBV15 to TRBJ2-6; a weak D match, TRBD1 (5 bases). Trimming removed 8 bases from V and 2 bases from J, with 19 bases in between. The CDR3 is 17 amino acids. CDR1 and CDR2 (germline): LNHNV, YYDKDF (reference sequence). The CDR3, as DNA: TGTGCCACCCGTGGGGCTATTGTACTCCCTGGGGCCAACGTCCTGACTTTC. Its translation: CATRGAIVLPGANVLTF.

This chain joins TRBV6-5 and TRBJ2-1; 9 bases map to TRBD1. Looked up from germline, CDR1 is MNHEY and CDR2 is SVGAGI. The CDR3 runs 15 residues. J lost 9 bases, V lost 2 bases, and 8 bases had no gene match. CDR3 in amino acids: CASSYPAQGAVEQFF. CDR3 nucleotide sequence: TGTGCCAGCAGTTACCCTGCACAGGGGGCGGTTGAGCAGTTCTTC.

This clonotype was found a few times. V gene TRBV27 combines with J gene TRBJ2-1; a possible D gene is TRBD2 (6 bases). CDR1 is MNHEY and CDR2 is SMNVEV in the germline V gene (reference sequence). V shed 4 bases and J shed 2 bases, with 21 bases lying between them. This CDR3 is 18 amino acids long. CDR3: CASSSFSGLPNTYNEQFF. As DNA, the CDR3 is TGTGCCAGCAGTTCCTTTAGCGGCTTACCGAACACCTACAATGAGCAGTTCTTC.

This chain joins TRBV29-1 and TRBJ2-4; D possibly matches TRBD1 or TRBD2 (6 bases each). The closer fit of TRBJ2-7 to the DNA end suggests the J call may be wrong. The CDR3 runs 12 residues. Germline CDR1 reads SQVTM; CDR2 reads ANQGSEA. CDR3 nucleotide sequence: TGCAGCGTTGTAGGGGGGCCCTACGAGCAGTACTTC. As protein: CSVVGGPYEQYF.